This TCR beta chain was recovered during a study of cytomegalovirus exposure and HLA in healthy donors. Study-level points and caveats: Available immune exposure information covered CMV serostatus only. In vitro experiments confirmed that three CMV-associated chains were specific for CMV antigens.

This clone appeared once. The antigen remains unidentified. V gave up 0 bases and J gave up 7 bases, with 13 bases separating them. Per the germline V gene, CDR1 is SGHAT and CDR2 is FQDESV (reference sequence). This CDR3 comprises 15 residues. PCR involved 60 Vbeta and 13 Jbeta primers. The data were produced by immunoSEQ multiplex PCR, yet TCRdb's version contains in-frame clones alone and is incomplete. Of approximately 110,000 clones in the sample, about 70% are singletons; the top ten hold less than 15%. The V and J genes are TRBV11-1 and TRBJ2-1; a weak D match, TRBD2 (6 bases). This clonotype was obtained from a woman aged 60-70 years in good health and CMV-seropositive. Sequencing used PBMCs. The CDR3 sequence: CASSLALAVRNEQFF. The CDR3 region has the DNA TGTGCCAGCAGCTTAGCATTAGCGGTGAGGAATGAGCAGTTCTTC.